This T cell receptor (beta chain) came from a study of control samples from healthy donors and cancer patients. Germline assignment: CDR1 SGHTA and CDR2 FQGNSA. The CDR3 sequence is 11 residues long. The V end lost 3 bases, the J end lost 1 base, and 1 base lay between the germline ends. Here immunoSEQ multiplex PCR was the method, and the copy in TCRdb shows in-frame clones only, minus some. The sample consists of over 2,500 clones, roughly 93% of them appearing once. The sample consisted of PBMCs. V usage is TRBV7-2 and J usage is TRBJ2-7; no definite D call. This receptor was obtained from a man aged 70-80 years with lung cancer. The CDR3 nucleotides read TGTGCCAGCAGCTTTTCCTACGAGCAGTACTTC. Amino acids: CASSFSYEQYF.